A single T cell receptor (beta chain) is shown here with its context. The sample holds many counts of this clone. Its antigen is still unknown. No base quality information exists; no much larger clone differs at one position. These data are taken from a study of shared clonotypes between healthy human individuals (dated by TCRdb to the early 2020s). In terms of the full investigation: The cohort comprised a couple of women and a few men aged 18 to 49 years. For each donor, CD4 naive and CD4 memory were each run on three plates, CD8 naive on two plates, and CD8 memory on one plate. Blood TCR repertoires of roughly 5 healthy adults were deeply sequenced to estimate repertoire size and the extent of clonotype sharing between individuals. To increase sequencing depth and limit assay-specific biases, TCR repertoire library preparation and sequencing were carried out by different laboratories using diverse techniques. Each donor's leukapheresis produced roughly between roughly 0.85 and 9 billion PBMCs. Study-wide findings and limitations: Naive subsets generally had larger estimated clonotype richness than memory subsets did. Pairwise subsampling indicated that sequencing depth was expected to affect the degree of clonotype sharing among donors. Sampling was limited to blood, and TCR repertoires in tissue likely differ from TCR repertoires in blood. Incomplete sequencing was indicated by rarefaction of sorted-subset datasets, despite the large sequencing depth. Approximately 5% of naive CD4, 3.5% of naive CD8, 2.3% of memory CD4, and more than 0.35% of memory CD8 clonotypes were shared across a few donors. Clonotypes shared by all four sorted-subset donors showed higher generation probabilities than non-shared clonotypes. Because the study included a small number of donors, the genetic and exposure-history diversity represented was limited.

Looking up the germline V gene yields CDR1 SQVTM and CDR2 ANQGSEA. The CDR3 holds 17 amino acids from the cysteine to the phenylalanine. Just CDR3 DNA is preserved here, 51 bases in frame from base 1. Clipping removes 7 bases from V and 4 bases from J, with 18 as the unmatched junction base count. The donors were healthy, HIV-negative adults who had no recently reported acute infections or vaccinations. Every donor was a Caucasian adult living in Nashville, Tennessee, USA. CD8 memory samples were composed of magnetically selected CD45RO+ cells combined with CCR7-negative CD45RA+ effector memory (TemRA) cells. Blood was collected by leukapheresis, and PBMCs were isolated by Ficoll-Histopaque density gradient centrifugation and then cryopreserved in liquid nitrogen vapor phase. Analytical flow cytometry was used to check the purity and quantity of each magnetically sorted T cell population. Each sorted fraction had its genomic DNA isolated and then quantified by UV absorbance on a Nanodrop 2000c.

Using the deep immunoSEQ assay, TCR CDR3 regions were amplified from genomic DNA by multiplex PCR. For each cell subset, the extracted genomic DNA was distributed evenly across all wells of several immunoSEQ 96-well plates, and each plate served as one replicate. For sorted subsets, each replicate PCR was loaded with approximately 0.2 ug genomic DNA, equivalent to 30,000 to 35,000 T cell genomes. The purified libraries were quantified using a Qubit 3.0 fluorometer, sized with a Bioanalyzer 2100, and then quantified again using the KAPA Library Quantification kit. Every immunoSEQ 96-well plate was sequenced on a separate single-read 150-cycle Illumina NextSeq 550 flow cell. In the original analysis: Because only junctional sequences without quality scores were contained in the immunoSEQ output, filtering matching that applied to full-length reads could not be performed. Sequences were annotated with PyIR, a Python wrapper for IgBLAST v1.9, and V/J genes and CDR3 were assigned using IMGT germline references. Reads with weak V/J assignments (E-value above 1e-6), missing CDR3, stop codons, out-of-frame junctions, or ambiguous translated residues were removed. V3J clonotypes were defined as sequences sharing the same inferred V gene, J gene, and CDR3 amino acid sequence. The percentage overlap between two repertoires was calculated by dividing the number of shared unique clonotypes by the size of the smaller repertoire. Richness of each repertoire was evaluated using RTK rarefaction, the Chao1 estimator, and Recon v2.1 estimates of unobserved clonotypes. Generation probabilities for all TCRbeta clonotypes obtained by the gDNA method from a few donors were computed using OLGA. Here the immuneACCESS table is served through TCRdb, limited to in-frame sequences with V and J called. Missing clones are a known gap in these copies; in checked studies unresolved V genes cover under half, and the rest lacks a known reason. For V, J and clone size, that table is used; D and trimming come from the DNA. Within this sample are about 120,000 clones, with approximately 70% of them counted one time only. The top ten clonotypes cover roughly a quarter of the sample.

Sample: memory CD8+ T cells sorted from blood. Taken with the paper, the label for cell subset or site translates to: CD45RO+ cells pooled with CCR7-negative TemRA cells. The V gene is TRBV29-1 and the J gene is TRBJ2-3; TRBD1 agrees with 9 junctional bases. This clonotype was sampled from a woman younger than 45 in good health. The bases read TGCAGCGCAACGATTTTACAAGGACAGGGGAGGGCAGATACGCAGTATTTT. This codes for CSATILQGQGRADTQYF.